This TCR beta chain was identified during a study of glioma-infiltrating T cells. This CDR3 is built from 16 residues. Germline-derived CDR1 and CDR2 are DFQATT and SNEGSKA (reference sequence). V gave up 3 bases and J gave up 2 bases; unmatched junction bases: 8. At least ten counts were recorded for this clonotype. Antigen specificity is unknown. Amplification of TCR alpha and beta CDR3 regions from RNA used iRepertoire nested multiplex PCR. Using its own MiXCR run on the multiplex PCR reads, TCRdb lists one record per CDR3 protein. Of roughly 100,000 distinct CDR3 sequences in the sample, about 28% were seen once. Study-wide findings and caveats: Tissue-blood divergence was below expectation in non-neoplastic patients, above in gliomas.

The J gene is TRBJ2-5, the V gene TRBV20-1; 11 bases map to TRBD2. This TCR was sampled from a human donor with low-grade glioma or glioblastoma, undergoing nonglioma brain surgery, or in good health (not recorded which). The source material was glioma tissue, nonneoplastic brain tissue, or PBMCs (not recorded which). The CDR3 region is CSARGLLAGAQETQYF. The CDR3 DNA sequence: TGCAGTGCTAGGGGGCTACTAGCGGGGGCACAAGAGACCCAGTACTTC.